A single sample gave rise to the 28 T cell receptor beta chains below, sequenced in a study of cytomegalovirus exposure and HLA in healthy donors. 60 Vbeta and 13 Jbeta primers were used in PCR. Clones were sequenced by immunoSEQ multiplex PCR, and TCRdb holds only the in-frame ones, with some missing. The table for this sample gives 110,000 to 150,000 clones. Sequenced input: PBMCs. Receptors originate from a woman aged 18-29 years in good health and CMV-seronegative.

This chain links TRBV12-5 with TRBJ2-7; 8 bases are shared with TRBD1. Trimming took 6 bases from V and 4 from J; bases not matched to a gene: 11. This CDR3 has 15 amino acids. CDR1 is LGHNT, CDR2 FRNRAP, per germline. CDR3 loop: CASGQGQGEGYEQYF. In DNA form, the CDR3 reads TGTGCTAGTGGCCAAGGACAGGGCGAGGGATACGAGCAGTACTTC.

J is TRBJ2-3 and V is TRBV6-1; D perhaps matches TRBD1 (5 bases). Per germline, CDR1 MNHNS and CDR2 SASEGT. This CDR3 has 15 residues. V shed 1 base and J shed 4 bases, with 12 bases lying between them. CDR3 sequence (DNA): TGTGCCAGCAGTGAAGGCTTAGGGGTAGCAGATACGCAGTATTTT. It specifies CASSEGLGVADTQYF.

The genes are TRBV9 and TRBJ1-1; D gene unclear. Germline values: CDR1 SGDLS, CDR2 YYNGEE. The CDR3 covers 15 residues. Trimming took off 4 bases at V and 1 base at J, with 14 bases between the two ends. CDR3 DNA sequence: TGTGCCAGCAGCCCAAACGGGGTCAGGAACACTGAAGCTTTCTTT. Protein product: CASSPNGVRNTEAFF.

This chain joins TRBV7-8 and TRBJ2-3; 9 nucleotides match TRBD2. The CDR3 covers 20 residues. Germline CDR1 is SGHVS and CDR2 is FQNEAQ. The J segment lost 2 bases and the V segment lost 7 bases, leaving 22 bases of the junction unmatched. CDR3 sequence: CASNFLQRGIAGETTDTQYF. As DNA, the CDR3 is TGTGCCAGCAACTTCCTACAAAGGGGAATAGCGGGAGAGACCACAGATACGCAGTATTTT.

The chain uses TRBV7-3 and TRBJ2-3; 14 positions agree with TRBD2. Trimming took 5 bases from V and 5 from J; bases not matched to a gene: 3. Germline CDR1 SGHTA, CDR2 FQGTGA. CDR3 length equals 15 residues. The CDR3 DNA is TGTGCCAGCAGCCGGACTAGCGGGAGGAGAGATACGCAGTATTTT. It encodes CASSRTSGRRDTQYF. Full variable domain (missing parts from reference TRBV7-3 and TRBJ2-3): GAGVSQTPSNKVTEKGKYVELRCDPISGHTALYWYRQSLGQGPEFLIYFQGTGAADDSGLPNDRFFAVRPEGSVSTLKIQRTERGDSAVYLCASSRTSGRRDTQYFGPGTRLTVL.

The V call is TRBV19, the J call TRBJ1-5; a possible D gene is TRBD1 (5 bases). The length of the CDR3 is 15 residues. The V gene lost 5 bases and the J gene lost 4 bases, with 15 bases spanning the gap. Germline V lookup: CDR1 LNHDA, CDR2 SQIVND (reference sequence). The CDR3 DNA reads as TGTGCCAGTAGTTCAGGGTTAGGAGTGAATCAGCCCCAGCATTTT. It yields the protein CASSSGLGVNQPQHF.

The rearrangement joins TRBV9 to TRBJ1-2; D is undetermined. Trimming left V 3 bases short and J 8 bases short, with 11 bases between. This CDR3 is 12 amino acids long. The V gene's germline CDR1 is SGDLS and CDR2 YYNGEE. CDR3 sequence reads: CASSAGSGGYTF. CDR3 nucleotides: TGTGCCAGCAGCGCGGGATCGGGCGGCTACACCTTC.

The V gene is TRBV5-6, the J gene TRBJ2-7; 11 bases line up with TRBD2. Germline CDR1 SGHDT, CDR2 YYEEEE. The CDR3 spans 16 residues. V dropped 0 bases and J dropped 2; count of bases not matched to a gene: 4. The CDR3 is CASSLVKLAGAYEQYV. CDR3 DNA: TGTGCCAGCAGCTTGGTCAAACTAGCGGGGGCCTACGAGCAGTACGTC.

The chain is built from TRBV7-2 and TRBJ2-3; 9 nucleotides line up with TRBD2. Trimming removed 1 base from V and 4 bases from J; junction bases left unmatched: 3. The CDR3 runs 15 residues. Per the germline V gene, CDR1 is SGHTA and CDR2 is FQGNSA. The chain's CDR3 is CASSLVGLAPDTQYF. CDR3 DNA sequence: TGTGCCAGCAGCTTAGTGGGACTAGCCCCAGATACGCAGTATTTT. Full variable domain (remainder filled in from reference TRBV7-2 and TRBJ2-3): GAGVSQSPSNKVTEKGKDVELRCDPISGHTALYWYRQSLGQGLEFLIYFQGNSAPDKSGLPSDRFSAERTGGSVSTLTIQRTQQEDSAVYLCASSLVGLAPDTQYFGPGTRLTVL.

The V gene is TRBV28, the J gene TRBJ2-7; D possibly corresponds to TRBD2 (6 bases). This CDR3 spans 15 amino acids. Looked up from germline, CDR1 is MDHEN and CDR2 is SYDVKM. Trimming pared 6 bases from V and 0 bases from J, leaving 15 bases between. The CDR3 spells CASSSLAASSYEQYV. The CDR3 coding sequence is TGTGCCAGCAGCTCCTTAGCGGCTAGCTCCTACGAGCAGTACGTC.

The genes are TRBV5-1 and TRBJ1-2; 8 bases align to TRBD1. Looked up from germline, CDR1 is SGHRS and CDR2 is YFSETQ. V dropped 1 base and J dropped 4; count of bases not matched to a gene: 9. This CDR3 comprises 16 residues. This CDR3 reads CASSLMSRTGSYGYTF. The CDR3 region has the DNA TGCGCCAGCAGCTTGATGAGCAGGACAGGGTCCTATGGCTACACCTTC.

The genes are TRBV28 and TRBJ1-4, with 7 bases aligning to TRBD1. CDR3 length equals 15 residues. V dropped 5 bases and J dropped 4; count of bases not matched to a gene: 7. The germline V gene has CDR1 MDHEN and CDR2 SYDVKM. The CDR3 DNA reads TGTGCCAGCAGTCCCCTGGGACAGAGTAATGAAAAACTGTTTTTT. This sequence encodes CASSPLGQSNEKLFF.

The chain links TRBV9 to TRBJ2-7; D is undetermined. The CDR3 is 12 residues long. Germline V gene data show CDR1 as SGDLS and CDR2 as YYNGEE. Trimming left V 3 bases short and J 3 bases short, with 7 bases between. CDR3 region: CASSGDGYEQYF. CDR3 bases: TGTGCCAGCAGCGGAGATGGCTACGAGCAGTACTTC.

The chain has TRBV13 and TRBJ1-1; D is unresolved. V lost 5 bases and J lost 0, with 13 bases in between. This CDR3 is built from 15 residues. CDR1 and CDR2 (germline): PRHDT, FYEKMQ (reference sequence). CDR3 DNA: TGTGCCAGCAGCCGCGGGAGGCTCCTGAACACTGAAGCTTTCTTT. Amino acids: CASSRGRLLNTEAFF.

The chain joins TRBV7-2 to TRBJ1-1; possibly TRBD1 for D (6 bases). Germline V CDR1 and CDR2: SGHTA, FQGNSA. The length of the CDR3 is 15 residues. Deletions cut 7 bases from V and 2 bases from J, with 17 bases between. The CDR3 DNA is TGTGCCAGCACCCCCCCCGGGACAAAAAACACTGAAGCTTTCTTT. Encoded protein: CASTPPGTKNTEAFF.

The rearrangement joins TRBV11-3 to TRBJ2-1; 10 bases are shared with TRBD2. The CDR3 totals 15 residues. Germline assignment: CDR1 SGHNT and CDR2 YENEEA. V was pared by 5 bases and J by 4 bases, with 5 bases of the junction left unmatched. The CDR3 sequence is CASSLGTSVYNEQFF. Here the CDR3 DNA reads TGTGCCAGCAGCCTCGGGACTAGCGTATACAATGAGCAGTTCTTC.

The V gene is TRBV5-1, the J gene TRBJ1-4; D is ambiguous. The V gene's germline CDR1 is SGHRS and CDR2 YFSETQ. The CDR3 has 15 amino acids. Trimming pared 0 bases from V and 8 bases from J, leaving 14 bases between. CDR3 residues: CASSLASGGKEKLFF. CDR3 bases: TGCGCCAGCAGCTTGGCGTCGGGAGGGAAGGAAAAACTGTTTTTT.

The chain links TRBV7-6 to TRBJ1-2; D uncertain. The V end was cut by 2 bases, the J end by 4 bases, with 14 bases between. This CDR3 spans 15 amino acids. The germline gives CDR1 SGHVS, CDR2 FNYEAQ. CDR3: CASSLRTDSSYGYTF. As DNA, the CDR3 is TGTGCCAGCAGCTTACGGACGGACTCATCCTATGGCTACACCTTC. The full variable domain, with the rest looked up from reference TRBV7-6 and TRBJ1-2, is GAGVSQSPRYKVTKRGQDVALRCDPISGHVSLYWYRQALGQGPEFLTYFNYEAQQDKSGLPNDRFSAERPEGSISTLTIQRTEQRDSAMYRCASSLRTDSSYGYTFGSGTRLTVV.

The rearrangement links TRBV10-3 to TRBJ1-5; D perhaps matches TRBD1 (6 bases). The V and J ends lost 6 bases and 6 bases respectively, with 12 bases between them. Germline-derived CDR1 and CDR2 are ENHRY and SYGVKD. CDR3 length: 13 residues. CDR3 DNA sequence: TGTGCCATCAGGGAAGGGGGGGGTCAGCCCCAGCATTTT. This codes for CAIREGGGQPQHF.

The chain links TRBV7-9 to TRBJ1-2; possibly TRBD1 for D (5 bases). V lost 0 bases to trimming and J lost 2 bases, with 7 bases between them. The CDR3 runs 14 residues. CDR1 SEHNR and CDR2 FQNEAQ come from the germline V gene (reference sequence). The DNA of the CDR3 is TGTGCCAGCAGCTTAGCAGGGGCGAACTATGGCTACACCTTC. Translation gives CASSLAGANYGYTF.

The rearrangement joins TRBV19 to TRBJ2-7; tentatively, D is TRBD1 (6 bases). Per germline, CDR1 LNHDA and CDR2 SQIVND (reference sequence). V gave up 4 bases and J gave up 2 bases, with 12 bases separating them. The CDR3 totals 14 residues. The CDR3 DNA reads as TGTGCCAGTAGTAGAGAGACAGGTCCCTACGAGCAGTACTTC. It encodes CASSRETGPYEQYF. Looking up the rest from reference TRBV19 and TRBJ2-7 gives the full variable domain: DGGITQSPKYLFRKEGQNVTLSCEQNLNHDAMYWYRQDPGQGLRLIYYSQIVNDFQKGDIAEGYSVSREKKESFPLTVTSAQKNPTAFYLCASSRETGPYEQYFGPGTRLTVT.

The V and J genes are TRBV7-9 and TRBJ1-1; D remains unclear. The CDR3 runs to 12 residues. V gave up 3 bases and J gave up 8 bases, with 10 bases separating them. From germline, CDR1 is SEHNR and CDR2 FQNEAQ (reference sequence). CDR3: CASSFGSYEAFF. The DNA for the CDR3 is TGTGCCAGCAGCTTCGGGTCGTACGAAGCTTTCTTT.

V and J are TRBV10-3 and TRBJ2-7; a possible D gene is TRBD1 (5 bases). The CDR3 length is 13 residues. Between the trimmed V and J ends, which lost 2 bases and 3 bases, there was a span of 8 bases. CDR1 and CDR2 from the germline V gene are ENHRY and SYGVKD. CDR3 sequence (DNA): TGTGCCATCAGTGAGATCCAGGGCTACGAGCAGTACTTC. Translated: CAISEIQGYEQYF.

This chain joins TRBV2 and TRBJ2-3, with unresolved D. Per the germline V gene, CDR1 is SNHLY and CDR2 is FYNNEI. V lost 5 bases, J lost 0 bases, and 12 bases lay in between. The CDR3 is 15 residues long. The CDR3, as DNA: TGTGCCAGCAGTCTAGACTCCTCTAGCACAGATACGCAGTATTTT. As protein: CASSLDSSSTDTQYF.

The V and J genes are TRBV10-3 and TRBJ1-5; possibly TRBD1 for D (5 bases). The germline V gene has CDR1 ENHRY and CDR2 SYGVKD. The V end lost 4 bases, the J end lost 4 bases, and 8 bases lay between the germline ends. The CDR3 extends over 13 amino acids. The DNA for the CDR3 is TGTGCCATCAGTGCGGGGGAGAATCAGCCCCAGCATTTT. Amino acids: CAISAGENQPQHF.

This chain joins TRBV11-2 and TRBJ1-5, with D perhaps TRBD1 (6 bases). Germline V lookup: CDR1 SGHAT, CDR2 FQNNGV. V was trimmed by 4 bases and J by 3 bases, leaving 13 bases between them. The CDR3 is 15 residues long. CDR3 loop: CASSWVAGANQPQHF. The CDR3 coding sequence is TGTGCCAGCAGCTGGGTAGCAGGGGCCAATCAGCCCCAGCATTTT.

In nucleotides, the CDR3 is TGTGCCAGCAGCTCAGGACAGGGAGTTGCAGATACGCAGTATTTT. Its protein product is CASSSGQGVADTQYF. J is TRBJ2-3 and V is TRBV7-2; 8 positions match TRBD1. This CDR3 has 15 residues. Germline V gives CDR1 SGHTA, CDR2 FQGNSA. J lost 4 bases, V lost 4 bases, and 7 bases had no gene match.

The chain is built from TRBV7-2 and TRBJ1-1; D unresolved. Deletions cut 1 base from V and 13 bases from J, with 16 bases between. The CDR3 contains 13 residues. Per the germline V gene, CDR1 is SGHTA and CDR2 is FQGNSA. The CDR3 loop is CASSLVVSYRVFF. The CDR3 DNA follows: TGTGCCAGCAGCTTAGTGGTTTCTTATAGAGTTTTCTTT. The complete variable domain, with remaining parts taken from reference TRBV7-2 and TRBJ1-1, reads GAGVSQSPSNKVTEKGKDVELRCDPISGHTALYWYRQSLGQGLEFLIYFQGNSAPDKSGLPSDRFSAERTGGSVSTLTIQRTQQEDSAVYLCASSLVVSYRVFFGQGTRLTVV.